The rows below give T cell receptor beta chains drawn from one sample of a study of T-cell memory formation after mild COVID-19. In TCRdb, the 5' RACE reads were re-called with MiXCR into one record per CDR3 protein. The data hold 450,000 to 650,000 distinct CDR3 sequences, with more than 15% observed a single time. The sequenced sample was PBMCs or a T cell subset sorted from them (not recorded which). Every receptor here comes from an adult woman who had mild COVID-19 (a few samples of this study predate the infection). Cell type and time point are not known. The CDR3 runs from the conserved cysteine through the conserved F or W. A D gene is named only where the DNA matches it firmly. Clone size, where shown, is once, few, many, or a class for clones that have expanded.

j_gene: TRBJ1-2
v_gene: TRBV5-1
abundance: few
d_gene: .
CDR3nt: TGCGCCAGCAGCACGGACAGTACTAACTATGGCTACACCTTC
CDR3aa: CASSTDSTNYGYTF

j_gene: TRBJ2-1
v_gene: TRBV6-5
abundance: .
d_gene: .
CDR3nt: TGTGCCAGCAGTTACTCTCTAAGGGGAGAGCAGTTCTTC
CDR3aa: CASSYSLRGEQFF

j_gene: TRBJ2-3
v_gene: TRBV20-1
abundance: few
d_gene: .
CDR3nt: TGCAGTGCTAGGCCAACTAGCTACCCAGATACGCAGTATTTT
CDR3aa: CSARPTSYPDTQYF

j_gene: TRBJ2-3
v_gene: TRBV5-1
abundance: .
d_gene: .
CDR3nt: TGCGCCAGCAGCTCCCAACCTACAGACGGAGCAAATGGGCAGTATTTT
CDR3aa: CASSSQPTDGANGQYF

j_gene: TRBJ2-7
v_gene: TRBV20-1
abundance: few
d_gene: .
CDR3nt: TGCAGTGCAACGAGCCCAGCAGGCTACGAGCAGTACTTC
CDR3aa: CSATSPAGYEQYF

j_gene: TRBJ2-1
v_gene: TRBV12-3/TRBV12-4
abundance: .
d_gene: TRBD1
CDR3nt: TGTGCCAGCAGTTTGGACAGGGCGCAGTTCTTC
CDR3aa: CASSLDRAQFF

j_gene: TRBJ2-3
v_gene: TRBV9
abundance: .
d_gene: .
CDR3nt: TGTGCCAGCAGCGTAGAGGGGGGGGTAGATACGCAGTATTTT
CDR3aa: CASSVEGGVDTQYF

j_gene: TRBJ2-5
v_gene: TRBV2
abundance: few
d_gene: TRBD2
CDR3nt: TGTGCCAGCAGCCAGGGGACTAGCGGGAGAGGGGAGACCCAGTACTTT
CDR3aa: CASSQGTSGRGETQYF

j_gene: TRBJ1-1
v_gene: TRBV11-1
abundance: few
d_gene: .
CDR3nt: TGTGCCAGCAGCTTATGGGCTAAGAACACTGAAGCTTTCTTT
CDR3aa: CASSLWAKNTEAFF

j_gene: TRBJ1-2
v_gene: TRBV20-1
abundance: .
d_gene: TRBD1
CDR3nt: TGCAGTGCTAGAGGGCCTGGGACAGGGGACTATGGCTACACCTTC
CDR3aa: CSARGPGTGDYGYTF

j_gene: TRBJ2-3
v_gene: TRBV10-3
abundance: .
d_gene: .
CDR3nt: TGTGCCATCAGTAAGTCCGGGACAAACACAGATACGCAGTATTTT
CDR3aa: CAISKSGTNTDTQYF

j_gene: TRBJ1-1
v_gene: TRBV4-3
abundance: .
d_gene: .
CDR3nt: TGCGCCAGCAGCCAAGATATGAGAAACACTGAAGCTTTCTTT
CDR3aa: CASSQDMRNTEAFF

j_gene: TRBJ2-7
v_gene: TRBV7-9
abundance: few
d_gene: TRBD1
CDR3nt: TGTGCCAGCAGCTCGGGACAGGATGCCGAGCAGTACTTC
CDR3aa: CASSSGQDAEQYF

j_gene: TRBJ2-1
v_gene: TRBV12-3/TRBV12-4
abundance: few
d_gene: TRBD2
CDR3nt: TGTGCCAGCAGTTTAGGGACTAGCGGGCTCAATGAGCAGTTCTTC
CDR3aa: CASSLGTSGLNEQFF

j_gene: TRBJ2-3
v_gene: TRBV7-2
abundance: few
d_gene: TRBD2
CDR3nt: TGTGCCAGCAGCTTATATTACGGGGGGGGAACAGATACGCAGTATTTT
CDR3aa: CASSLYYGGGTDTQYF

j_gene: TRBJ2-5
v_gene: TRBV2
abundance: .
d_gene: .
CDR3nt: TGTGCCAGCAGTCAGGCCAGAGGACCCTTCCAAGAGACCCAGTACTTC
CDR3aa: CASSQARGPFQETQYF

j_gene: TRBJ2-1
v_gene: TRBV11-3
abundance: .
d_gene: .
CDR3nt: TGTGCCAGCAGCCCCACTAGAGACCCGTTGCACTACAATGAGCAGTTCTTC
CDR3aa: CASSPTRDPLHYNEQFF

j_gene: TRBJ2-7
v_gene: TRBV5-1
abundance: few
d_gene: .
CDR3nt: TGCGCCAGCAGCACAACATGGGGGCCCTACGAGCAGTACTTC
CDR3aa: CASSTTWGPYEQYF

j_gene: TRBJ1-2
v_gene: TRBV5-4
abundance: few
d_gene: .
CDR3nt: TGTGCCAGCAGCTTGGAGGGGCTCGCTAACTATGGCTACACCTTC
CDR3aa: CASSLEGLANYGYTF

j_gene: TRBJ2-5
v_gene: TRBV9
abundance: few
d_gene: TRBD1
CDR3nt: TGTGCCAGCAGCGTAGAGTTTGGGACAGGGACGGGAACCCAGTACTTC
CDR3aa: CASSVEFGTGTGTQYF

j_gene: TRBJ2-7
v_gene: TRBV15
abundance: few
d_gene: TRBD1
CDR3nt: TGTGCCACCAGCAGAGACGGACAGGGCCCCTACTACGAGCAGTACTTC
CDR3aa: CATSRDGQGPYYEQYF

j_gene: TRBJ2-7
v_gene: TRBV5-1
abundance: .
d_gene: TRBD1
CDR3nt: TGCGCCAGCAGCTCGGGAGGGACAGGGGGCCATCAAGTCCGGGGCTACGAGCAGTACTTC
CDR3aa: CASSSGGTGGHQVRGYEQYF

j_gene: TRBJ2-7
v_gene: TRBV2
abundance: .
d_gene: .
CDR3nt: TGTGCCAGCAGTGACGAGGGGAGCCACGAGCAGTACTTC
CDR3aa: CASSDEGSHEQYF

j_gene: TRBJ2-1
v_gene: TRBV9
abundance: .
d_gene: TRBD2
CDR3nt: TGTGCCAGCACCAAGGCTAGCGGGGCCCATGAGCAGTTCTTC
CDR3aa: CASTKASGAHEQFF

j_gene: TRBJ2-1
v_gene: TRBV20-1
abundance: few
d_gene: TRBD1
CDR3nt: TGCAGTGCGCCATTTAGGACAGGAGCCTACAATGAGCAGTTCTTC
CDR3aa: CSAPFRTGAYNEQFF

j_gene: TRBJ2-2
v_gene: TRBV19
abundance: .
d_gene: TRBD2
CDR3nt: TGTGCCAGTAGTGAACCGGGACTAGCGCCATTCACCGGGGAGCTGTTTTTT
CDR3aa: CASSEPGLAPFTGELFF

j_gene: TRBJ2-1
v_gene: TRBV9
abundance: .
d_gene: .
CDR3nt: TGTGCCAGCAGCGTACCGACTGAGGGGGGGTACAATGAGCAGTTCTTC
CDR3aa: CASSVPTEGGYNEQFF

j_gene: TRBJ2-1
v_gene: TRBV4-3
abundance: .
d_gene: TRBD2
CDR3nt: TGCGCCAGCAGCCAAGGTTCCTCTAGCGGGTTGGGTAATGAGCAGTTCTTC
CDR3aa: CASSQGSSSGLGNEQFF

j_gene: TRBJ1-4
v_gene: TRBV25-1
abundance: few
d_gene: TRBD1
CDR3nt: TGTGCCAGCAGTGGATCACAGGGGGCGCTTGAAAAACTGTTTTTT
CDR3aa: CASSGSQGALEKLFF

j_gene: TRBJ2-1
v_gene: TRBV9
abundance: many
d_gene: TRBD1
CDR3nt: TGTGCCAGCAGCCCTACGGGACAGGGGAGGAATGAGCAGTTCTTC
CDR3aa: CASSPTGQGRNEQFF

j_gene: TRBJ2-7
v_gene: TRBV5-1
abundance: .
d_gene: .
CDR3nt: TGCGCCAGCAGACAGATTGGGAGCGCCTACGAGCAGTACTTC
CDR3aa: CASRQIGSAYEQYF

j_gene: TRBJ1-5
v_gene: TRBV12-3/TRBV12-4
abundance: .
d_gene: .
CDR3nt: TGTGCCAGCAGCCGAAATACCGGGACAAGACATCAGCCCCAGCATTTT
CDR3aa: CASSRNTGTRHQPQHF

j_gene: TRBJ2-2
v_gene: TRBV24-1
abundance: many
d_gene: TRBD1
CDR3nt: TGTGCCACCAGTGACCCCGCCGGGACAGTCAGGTTTGGCACCGGGGAGCTGTTTTTT
CDR3aa: CATSDPAGTVRFGTGELFF

j_gene: TRBJ2-7
v_gene: TRBV5-1
abundance: .
d_gene: .
CDR3nt: TGCGCCAGCAGCTTGACAGGGAGCGAGCAGTACTTC
CDR3aa: CASSLTGSEQYF

j_gene: TRBJ1-2
v_gene: TRBV6-5
abundance: few
d_gene: TRBD1
CDR3nt: TGTGCCAGCAGTAGCTACAGGGGAGAGGGCTACACCTTC
CDR3aa: CASSSYRGEGYTF

j_gene: TRBJ2-7
v_gene: TRBV5-1
abundance: few
d_gene: TRBD2
CDR3nt: TGCGCCAGCAGCTTGGAACTAGCGGGAGGCGAGCAGTACTTC
CDR3aa: CASSLELAGGEQYF

j_gene: TRBJ1-6
v_gene: TRBV12-3/TRBV12-4
abundance: .
d_gene: .
CDR3nt: TGTGCCAGCAGACTCACAGGTTTCGAATCACCCCTCCACTTT
CDR3aa: CASRLTGFESPLHF

j_gene: TRBJ2-7
v_gene: TRBV5-1
abundance: many
d_gene: TRBD1
CDR3nt: TGCGCCAGCAGCACCTCCGGGACAGGGGGCTACGAGCAGTACTTC
CDR3aa: CASSTSGTGGYEQYF

j_gene: TRBJ2-1
v_gene: TRBV11-2
abundance: .
d_gene: .
CDR3nt: TGTGCCAGCAGCATGGAATACAATGAGCAGTTCTTC
CDR3aa: CASSMEYNEQFF

j_gene: TRBJ1-5
v_gene: TRBV12-3/TRBV12-4
abundance: .
d_gene: .
CDR3nt: TGTGCCAGCAGTTCTGTCCCGGGGTTACAGCATTTT
CDR3aa: CASSSVPGLQHF

j_gene: TRBJ2-1
v_gene: TRBV3-1
abundance: .
d_gene: .
CDR3nt: TGTGCCAGCAGCCAAGCTGGGATGGTTAGGAATGAGCAGTTCTTC
CDR3aa: CASSQAGMVRNEQFF

j_gene: TRBJ1-1
v_gene: TRBV4-2
abundance: .
d_gene: TRBD1
CDR3nt: TGTGCCAGCAGCCAAGCGGCAGGGGGCCGTGAAGCTTTCTTT
CDR3aa: CASSQAAGGREAFF

j_gene: TRBJ2-7
v_gene: TRBV7-2
abundance: .
d_gene: TRBD2
CDR3nt: TGTGCCAGCAAGGCGGGAGTATCGGCTAACGAGCAGTACTTC
CDR3aa: CASKAGVSANEQYF

j_gene: TRBJ2-2
v_gene: TRBV5-1
abundance: .
d_gene: .
CDR3nt: TGCGCCAGCAGCTTGAGTTCGTCGGCCTTGGGCACCGGGGAGCTGTTTTTT
CDR3aa: CASSLSSSALGTGELFF

j_gene: TRBJ1-1
v_gene: TRBV29-1
abundance: .
d_gene: .
CDR3nt: TGCAGCGTACGAGTAGAGGGCTTTGAAGCTTTCTTT
CDR3aa: CSVRVEGFEAFF

j_gene: TRBJ1-5
v_gene: TRBV5-6
abundance: .
d_gene: .
CDR3nt: TGTGCCAGCAGCTTCGTGGGGGTAAGTCAGCCCCAGCATTTT
CDR3aa: CASSFVGVSQPQHF

j_gene: TRBJ2-1
v_gene: TRBV9
abundance: once
d_gene: .
CDR3nt: TGTGCCAGCAGCCCCCCTCAGCGGCCGGAATTCAATGAGAAGTTCTTC
CDR3aa: CASSPPQRPEFNEKFF

j_gene: TRBJ1-4
v_gene: TRBV5-4
abundance: few
d_gene: .
CDR3nt: TGTGCCAGCGGAGAGGGGTCTAATGAAAAACTGTTTTTT
CDR3aa: CASGEGSNEKLFF

j_gene: TRBJ2-7
v_gene: TRBV2
abundance: .
d_gene: TRBD1
CDR3nt: TGTGCCAGCAGAGGGACAGGGATAGCCTACGAGCAGTACTTC
CDR3aa: CASRGTGIAYEQYF

j_gene: TRBJ2-2
v_gene: TRBV5-6
abundance: .
d_gene: TRBD1
CDR3nt: TGTGCCAGCAGCCAACAAGAAGGACAGGGCGGAGGGGCCGGGGAGCTGTTTTTT
CDR3aa: CASSQQEGQGGGAGELFF

j_gene: TRBJ2-7
v_gene: TRBV6-2/TRBV6-3
abundance: .
d_gene: .
CDR3nt: TGTGCCAGCAGTTACGGAGGCGCCGCGAGCTCCTACGAGCAGTACTTC
CDR3aa: CASSYGGAASSYEQYF